This T cell receptor (beta chain) was retrieved from a study of cytomegalovirus exposure and HLA in healthy donors. Study-level results: Follow-up analysis found HLA locus-dependent TCR association rates, highest for DRB1 and lowest for HLA-C.

In the PCR, 60 Vbeta and 13 Jbeta primers were used. Clones were sequenced by immunoSEQ multiplex PCR, and TCRdb holds only the in-frame ones, with some missing. The data contain about 98,000 clones, about 60% of them singletons. This CDR3 spans 14 amino acids. Germline CDR1 is LNHDA and CDR2 is SQIVND (reference sequence). Trimming stripped 3 bases from V and 1 base from J, with 10 bases between. To note about this clone: What it recognizes is unknown.

The chain combines TRBV19 with TRBJ2-7; D is possibly TRBD2 (6 bases). The sequencing sample was made of PBMCs. This receptor was obtained from a human donor in good health. The CDR3 spells CASSIAGPSYEQYF. In DNA form, the CDR3 reads TGTGCCAGTAGTATCGCGGGACCGTCCTACGAGCAGTACTTC.